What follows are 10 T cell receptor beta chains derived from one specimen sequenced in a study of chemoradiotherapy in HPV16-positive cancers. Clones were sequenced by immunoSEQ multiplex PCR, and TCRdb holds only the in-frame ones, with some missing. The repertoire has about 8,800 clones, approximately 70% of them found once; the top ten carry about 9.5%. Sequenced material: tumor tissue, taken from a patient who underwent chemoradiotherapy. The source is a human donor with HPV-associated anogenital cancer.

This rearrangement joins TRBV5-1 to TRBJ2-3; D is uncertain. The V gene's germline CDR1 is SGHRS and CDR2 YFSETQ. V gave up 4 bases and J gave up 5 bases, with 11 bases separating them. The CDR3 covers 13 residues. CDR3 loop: CASSPEVGDTQYF. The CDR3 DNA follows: TGCGCCAGCAGCCCAGAGGTTGGAGATACGCAGTATTTT. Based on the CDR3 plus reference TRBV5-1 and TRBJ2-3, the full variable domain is KAGVTQTPRYLIKTRGQQVTLSCSPISGHRSVSWYQQTPGQGLQFLFEYFSETQRNKGNFPGRFSGRQFSNSRSEMNVSTLELGDSALYLCASSPEVGDTQYFGPGTRLTVL.

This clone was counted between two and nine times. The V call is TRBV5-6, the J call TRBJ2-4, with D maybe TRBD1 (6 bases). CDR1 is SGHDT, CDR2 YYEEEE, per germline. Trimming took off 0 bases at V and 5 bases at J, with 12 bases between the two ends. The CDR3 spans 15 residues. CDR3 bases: TGTGCCAGCAGCTTGGCCGGACAGACACAAAACATTCAGTACTTC. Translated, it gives CASSLAGQTQNIQYF.

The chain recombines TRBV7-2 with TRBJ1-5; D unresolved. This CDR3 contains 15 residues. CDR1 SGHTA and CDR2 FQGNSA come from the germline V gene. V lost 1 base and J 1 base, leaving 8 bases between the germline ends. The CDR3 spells CASSLEKGSNQPQHF. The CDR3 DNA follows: TGTGCCAGCAGCTTAGAGAAAGGGAGCAATCAGCCCCAGCATTTT.

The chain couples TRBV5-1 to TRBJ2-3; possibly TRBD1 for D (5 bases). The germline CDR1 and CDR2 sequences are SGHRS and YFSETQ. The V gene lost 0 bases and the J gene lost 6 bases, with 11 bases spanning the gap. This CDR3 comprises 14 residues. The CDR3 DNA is TGCGCCAGCAGCTTGGGGTCAGGGTTGGATACGCAGTATTTT. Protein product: CASSLGSGLDTQYF. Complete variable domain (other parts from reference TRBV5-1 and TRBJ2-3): KAGVTQTPRYLIKTRGQQVTLSCSPISGHRSVSWYQQTPGQGLQFLFEYFSETQRNKGNFPGRFSGRQFSNSRSEMNVSTLELGDSALYLCASSLGSGLDTQYFGPGTRLTVL.

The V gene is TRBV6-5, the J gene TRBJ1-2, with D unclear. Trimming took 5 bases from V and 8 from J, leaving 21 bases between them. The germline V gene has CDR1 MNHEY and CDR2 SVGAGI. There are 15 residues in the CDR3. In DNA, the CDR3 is TGTGCCAGCAGTGCCAAGCCAGGAGGCGTACACGGCTACACCTTC. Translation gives CASSAKPGGVHGYTF.

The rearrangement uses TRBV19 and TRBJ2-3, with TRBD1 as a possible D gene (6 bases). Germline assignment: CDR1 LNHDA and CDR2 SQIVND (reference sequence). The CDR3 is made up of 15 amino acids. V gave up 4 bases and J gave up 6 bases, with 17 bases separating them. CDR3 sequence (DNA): TGTGCCAGTAGTACCCCCTCGCAGGGGCACGATACGCAGTATTTT. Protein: CASSTPSQGHDTQYF.

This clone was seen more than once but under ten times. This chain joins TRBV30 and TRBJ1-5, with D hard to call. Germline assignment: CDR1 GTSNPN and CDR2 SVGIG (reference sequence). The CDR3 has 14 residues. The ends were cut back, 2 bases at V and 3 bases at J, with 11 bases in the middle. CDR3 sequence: CAWSPTGFNQPQHF. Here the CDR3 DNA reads TGTGCCTGGAGTCCCACGGGGTTCAATCAGCCCCAGCATTTT.

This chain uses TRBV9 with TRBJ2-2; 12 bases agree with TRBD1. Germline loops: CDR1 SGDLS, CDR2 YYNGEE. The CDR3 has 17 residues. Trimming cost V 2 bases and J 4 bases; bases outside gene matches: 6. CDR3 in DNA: TGTGCCAGCAGCGTGGTTGGGACAGGGGGCATCACCGGGGAGCTGTTTTTT. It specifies CASSVVGTGGITGELFF.

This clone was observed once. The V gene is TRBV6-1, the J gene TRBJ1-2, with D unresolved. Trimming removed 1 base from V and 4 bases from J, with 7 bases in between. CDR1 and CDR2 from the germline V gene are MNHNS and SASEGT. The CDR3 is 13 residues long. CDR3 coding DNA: TGTGCCAGCAGTGAAGAGGCCAGCTATGGCTACACCTTC. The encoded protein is CASSEEASYGYTF.

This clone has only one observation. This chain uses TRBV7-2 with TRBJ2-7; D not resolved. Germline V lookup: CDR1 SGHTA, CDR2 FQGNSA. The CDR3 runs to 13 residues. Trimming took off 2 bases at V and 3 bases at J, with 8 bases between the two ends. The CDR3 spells CASSLSMYYEQYF. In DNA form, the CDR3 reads TGTGCCAGCAGCTTATCGATGTACTACGAGCAGTACTTC. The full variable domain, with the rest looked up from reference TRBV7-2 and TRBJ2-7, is GAGVSQSPSNKVTEKGKDVELRCDPISGHTALYWYRQSLGQGLEFLIYFQGNSAPDKSGLPSDRFSAERTGGSVSTLTIQRTQQEDSAVYLCASSLSMYYEQYFGPGTRLTVT.